This T cell receptor beta chain was obtained from a study of CD8+CD57+ T cells in acquired aplastic anemia. Study in general: An average of 3.2 ug of DNA was obtained from sorted CD4+ and CD8+ cells. Whole-study findings and limits: Patients and controls had in common 25 to 30 CD8+ CDR3 sequences. For CD8+ Simpson's diversity, patients and controls showed no significant difference.

This clonotype came up many times. The antigen remains undetermined. TCR beta VDJ combinations and CDR3 sequences were profiled from genomic DNA. TCRdb re-analysed the reads in MiXCR, keeping a single row per CDR3 protein. The sample has approximately 150,000 distinct CDR3 sequences; about 45% are singletons. The V gene's germline CDR1 is LGHNT and CDR2 FRNRAP. This CDR3 is 15 amino acids long. J was trimmed by 6 bases and V by 3 bases; bases with no gene match: 7. The authors sequenced patients whose flow cytometry had shown CD8+CD57+ cell expansion. Sampling of blood occurred while the patients had still received no therapy.

Specimen: sorted CD4+, CD8+, or CD8+CD57+ T cells (not recorded which) from PBMCs. The clonotype originates from a human donor with aplastic anemia. J is TRBJ1-5 and V is TRBV12-5; the match to TRBD1 covers 8 bases. The CDR3 nucleotides are TGTGCTAGTGGTTTATCAGGGGGCTTGGGTCAGCCCCAGCATTTT. This codes for CASGLSGGLGQPQHF.